This T cell receptor beta chain came from a study of control samples from healthy donors and cancer patients. Only in-frame clones appear in the TCRdb table, and some are missing; sequencing was by immunoSEQ multiplex PCR. The repertoire holds 100,000 to 150,000 clones, with roughly 90% as singletons. With 4 bases removed from V and 2 bases from J, the gap between germline ends came to 15 bases. Germline CDR1 SGDLS, CDR2 YYNGEE. The CDR3 runs 15 residues. Sample: blood. The chain carries TRBV9 and TRBJ2-5, with D hard to call. The receptor was derived from a man between 18 and 29 years old in good health. The CDR3 DNA follows: TGTGCCAGCAGCCGCTTCGGCGATCCACAAGAGACCCAGTACTTC. Translation: CASSRFGDPQETQYF. Using reference TRBV9 and TRBJ2-5 for the parts outside the CDR3, the full variable domain is DSGVTQTPKHLITATGQRVTLRCSPRSGDLSVYWYQQSLDQGLQFLIQYYNGEERAKGNILERFSAQQFPDLHSELNLSSLELGDSALYFCASSRFGDPQETQYFGPGTRLLVL.